These 13 T cell receptor beta chains originate from one sample sequenced in a study of shared clonotypes between healthy human individuals. Measured with immunoSEQ multiplex PCR; TCRdb has only the in-frame clones, and not every one. The profile shows roughly 2 million clones, about 95% of them singletons. Sequenced input: naive CD4+ T cells sorted from blood. Specified subset: CD45RA+ positively selected. The receptors shown here come from a man between 18 and 29 years old in good health.

The rearrangement joins TRBV5-1 to TRBJ2-5; D unclear. V was cut by 0 bases and J by 5 bases, with 5 bases left in between. This CDR3 has 12 amino acids. Germline assignment: CDR1 SGHRS and CDR2 YFSETQ. CDR3 sequence: CASSLVVETQYF. In DNA, the CDR3 is TGCGCCAGCAGCTTGGTGGTGGAGACCCAGTACTTC. Filled out from reference TRBV5-1 and TRBJ2-5, the complete variable domain reads KAGVTQTPRYLIKTRGQQVTLSCSPISGHRSVSWYQQTPGQGLQFLFEYFSETQRNKGNFPGRFSGRQFSNSRSEMNVSTLELGDSALYLCASSLVVETQYFGPGTRLLVL.

This chain joins TRBV6-1 and TRBJ2-1, with TRBD2 identical over 7 bases. Germline CDR1 reads MNHNS; CDR2 reads SASEGT. J lost 6 bases, V lost 1 base, and 6 bases had no gene match. This CDR3 is 15 amino acids long. In nucleotides, the CDR3 is TGTGCCAGCAGTGAAGGACTAGCCTACCTCAATGAGCAGTTCTTC. It translates to CASSEGLAYLNEQFF.

This clone has only one observation. The rearrangement links TRBV6-5 to TRBJ2-2; D tentatively fits TRBD1 or TRBD2 (6 bases each). The ends were cut back, 2 bases at V and 3 bases at J, with 13 bases in the middle. The CDR3 covers 16 residues. Germline lookup yields CDR1 MNHEY and CDR2 SVGAGI. The CDR3, as DNA: TGTGCCAGCAGTTACGCATCCGGGGGCCACACCGGGGAGCTGTTTTTT. Translating it yields CASSYASGGHTGELFF.

Here the CDR3 DNA reads TGTGCCAGCAGTCAGTGGGTCGGGGCGAACACTGAAGCTTTCTTT. Amino acids: CASSQWVGANTEAFF. The gene calls are TRBV6-5 and TRBJ1-1; D perhaps matches TRBD1 (5 bases). V shed 5 bases and J shed 1 base, with 14 bases lying between them. The CDR3 has 15 amino acids. Germline CDR1 reads MNHEY; CDR2 reads SVGAGI.

This clone has a single count. This sequence joins TRBV28 and TRBJ2-5; no clear D gene. This CDR3 contains 12 residues. CDR1 and CDR2 (germline): MDHEN, SYDVKM. V was trimmed by 6 bases and J by 9 bases, leaving 14 bases between them. In DNA form, the CDR3 reads TGTGCCAGCAGCTCCAGTCCGTTGGCCCAGTACTTC. This codes for CASSSSPLAQYF.

The chain has TRBV6-7 and TRBJ1-4; maybe TRBD1 (5 bases). TRBV6-7 is assigned to the ORF class and has an uncertain function. V was cut by 9 bases and J by 5 bases, with 16 bases left in between. The CDR3 runs 14 residues. In nucleotides, the CDR3 is TGTGCCAGGGAAAACAGGAGTCTGAATGAAAAACTGTTTTTT. It yields the protein CARENRSLNEKLFF.

V gene TRBV5-1 combines with J gene TRBJ2-2; 10 nucleotides match TRBD1. The CDR3 extends over 15 amino acids. Germline V gene data show CDR1 as SGHRS and CDR2 as YFSETQ. Trimming at V came to 3 bases and at J to 6 bases, leaving 5 bases not matched to a gene. The CDR3 is CASSSRQGAPGELFF. CDR3 nucleotide sequence: TGCGCCAGCAGCTCCCGACAGGGGGCCCCCGGGGAGCTGTTTTTT.

Comments on this clone: Other DNA sequences of this sample code for an identical CDR3. The chain has TRBV5-1 and TRBJ1-3; weak D call: TRBD1 (6 bases). CDR3 length: 14 amino acids. V was shortened by 3 bases and J by 4 bases, with 11 bases between the two germline ends. From germline, CDR1 is SGHRS and CDR2 YFSETQ. CDR3 nucleotide sequence: TGCGCCAGCAGCTCGGGACAATTGGGAAACACCATATATTTT. The encoded protein is CASSSGQLGNTIYF.

This chain connects TRBV5-4 to TRBJ2-1, with D unresolved. Germline V CDR1 and CDR2: SGHNT, YYREEE (reference sequence). V was shortened by 2 bases and J by 4 bases, with 7 bases between the two germline ends. This CDR3 spans 13 amino acids. This chain's CDR3 is CASSFQLYNEQFF. The CDR3 region has the DNA TGTGCCAGCAGCTTCCAACTTTACAATGAGCAGTTCTTC.

On this clone itself: The same CDR3 arises from other DNA sequences in this sample as well. J is TRBJ1-2 and V is TRBV6-5; possible D gene TRBD1, 6 bases. Germline CDR1 is MNHEY and CDR2 is SVGAGI. The CDR3 has 14 residues. V lost 1 base, J lost 8 bases, and 14 bases lay in between. The CDR3 spells CASSYLGPQGGYTF. CDR3 nucleotide sequence: TGTGCCAGCAGTTACTTAGGGCCCCAGGGGGGCTACACCTTC.

V and J are TRBV10-1 and TRBJ1-4, with D maybe TRBD1 (5 bases). The V gene's germline CDR1 is WNHNN and CDR2 SYGVQD (reference sequence). V lost 4 bases to trimming and J lost 5 bases, with 8 bases between them. The CDR3 spans 13 residues. The DNA of the CDR3 is TGCGCCAGCAGTGGACAGAAGAATGAAAAACTGTTTTTT. Translated: CASSGQKNEKLFF.

This clone was seen once. The chain carries TRBV2 and TRBJ2-7, with D perhaps TRBD1 (6 bases). The CDR3 is made up of 14 amino acids. Trimming removed 1 base at V and 2 bases at J, with 9 bases between. Germline loops: CDR1 SNHLY, CDR2 FYNNEI. CDR3 in amino acids: CASSEVRDTYEQYF. The DNA for the CDR3 is TGTGCCAGCAGTGAAGTCAGGGACACCTACGAGCAGTACTTC.

Regarding this clone: A much larger clone differs by one base, so this may be a read error. The chain links TRBV9 to TRBJ2-7; D is unclear. Trimming removed 4 bases from V and 2 bases from J, with 4 bases in between. CDR1 and CDR2 (germline): SGDLS, YYNGEE. CDR3 size: 11 residues. CDR3 sequence: CASSPPYEQYF. As DNA, the CDR3 is TGTGCCAGCAGCCCCCCCTACGAGCAGTACTTC.